The clone carrying this TCR beta chain was recorded a few times. This sample is part of a study of T cells in localized non-small cell lung cancer. Produced via immunoSEQ multiplex PCR; TCRdb's table is partial and in-frame only. This sample has around 12,000 clones, with 25% to 30% found just once. This CDR3 is built from 15 residues. Trimming cost V 4 bases and J 3 bases, with 11 bases left between them. The V gene's germline CDR1 is SGDLS and CDR2 YYNGEE. This receptor was identified in a female donor older than 55 with stage I lung adenocarcinoma. The chain recombines TRBV9 with TRBJ2-6; D might be TRBD1 (5 bases). The sequences come from lung tumor tissue, collected before any cancer treatment. CDR3 sequence: CASSLEGVGANVLTF. CDR3 nucleotide sequence: TGTGCCAGCAGCCTCGAAGGGGTTGGGGCCAACGTCCTGACTTTC.